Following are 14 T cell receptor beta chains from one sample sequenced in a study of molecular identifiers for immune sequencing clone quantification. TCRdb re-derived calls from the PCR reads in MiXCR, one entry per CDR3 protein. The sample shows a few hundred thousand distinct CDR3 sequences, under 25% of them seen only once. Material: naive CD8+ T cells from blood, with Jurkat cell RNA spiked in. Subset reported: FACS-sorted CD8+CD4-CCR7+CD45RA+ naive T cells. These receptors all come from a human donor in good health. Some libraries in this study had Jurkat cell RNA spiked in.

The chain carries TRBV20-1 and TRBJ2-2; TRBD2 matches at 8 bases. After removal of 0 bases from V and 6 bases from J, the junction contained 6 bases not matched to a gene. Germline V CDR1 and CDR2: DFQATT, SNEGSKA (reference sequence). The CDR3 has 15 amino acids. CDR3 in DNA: TGCAGTGCTAGAGACCGGGGGGGATTGGCCGGGGAGCTGTTTTTT. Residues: CSARDRGGLAGELFF.

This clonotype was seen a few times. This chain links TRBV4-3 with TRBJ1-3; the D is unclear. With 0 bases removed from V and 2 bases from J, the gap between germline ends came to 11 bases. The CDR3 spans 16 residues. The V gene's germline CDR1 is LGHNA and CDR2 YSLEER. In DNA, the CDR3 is TGCGCCAGCAGCCAAGATTTAGGGTTTGCTGGAAACACCATATATTTT. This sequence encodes CASSQDLGFAGNTIYF.

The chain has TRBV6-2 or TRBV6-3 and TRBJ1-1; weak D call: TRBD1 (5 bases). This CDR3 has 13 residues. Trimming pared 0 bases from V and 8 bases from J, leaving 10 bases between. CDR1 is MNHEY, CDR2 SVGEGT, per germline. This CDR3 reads CASSYSGQGEAFF. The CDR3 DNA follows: TGTGCCAGCAGTTACTCGGGTCAGGGAGAAGCTTTCTTT.

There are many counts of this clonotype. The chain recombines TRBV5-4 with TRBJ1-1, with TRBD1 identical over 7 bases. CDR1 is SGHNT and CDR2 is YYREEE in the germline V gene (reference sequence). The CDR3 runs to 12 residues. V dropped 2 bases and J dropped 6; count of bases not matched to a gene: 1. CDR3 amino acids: CASSFGTAEAFF. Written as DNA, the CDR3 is TGTGCCAGCAGCTTCGGGACAGCTGAAGCTTTCTTT.

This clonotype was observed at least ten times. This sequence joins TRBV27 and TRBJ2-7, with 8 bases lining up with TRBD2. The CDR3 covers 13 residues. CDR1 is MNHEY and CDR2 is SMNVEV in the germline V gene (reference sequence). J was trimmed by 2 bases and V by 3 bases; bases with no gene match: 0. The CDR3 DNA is TGTGCCAGCAGTTTGCGGGGGGCCTACGAGCAGTACTTC. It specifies CASSLRGAYEQYF.

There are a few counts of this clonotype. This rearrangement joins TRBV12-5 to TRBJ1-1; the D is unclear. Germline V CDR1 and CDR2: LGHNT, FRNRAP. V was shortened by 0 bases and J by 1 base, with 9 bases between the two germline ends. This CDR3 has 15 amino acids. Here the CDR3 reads CASGLVGGANTEAFF. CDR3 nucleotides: TGTGCTAGTGGTTTGGTGGGAGGAGCGAACACTGAAGCTTTCTTT.

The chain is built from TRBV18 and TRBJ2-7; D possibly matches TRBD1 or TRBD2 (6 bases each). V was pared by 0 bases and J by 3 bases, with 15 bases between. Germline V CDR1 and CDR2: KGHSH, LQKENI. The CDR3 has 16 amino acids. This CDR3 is CASSPPGGPGVYEQYF. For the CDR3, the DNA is TGTGCCAGCTCACCACCGGGGGGCCCGGGGGTCTACGAGCAGTACTTC.

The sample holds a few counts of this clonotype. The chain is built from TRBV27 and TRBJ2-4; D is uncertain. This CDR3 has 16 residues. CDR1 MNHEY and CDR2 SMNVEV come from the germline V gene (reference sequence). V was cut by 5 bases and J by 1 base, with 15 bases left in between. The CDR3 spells CASSITSGMAKNIQYF. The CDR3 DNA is TGTGCCAGCAGTATTACGTCTGGTATGGCCAAAAACATTCAGTACTTC.

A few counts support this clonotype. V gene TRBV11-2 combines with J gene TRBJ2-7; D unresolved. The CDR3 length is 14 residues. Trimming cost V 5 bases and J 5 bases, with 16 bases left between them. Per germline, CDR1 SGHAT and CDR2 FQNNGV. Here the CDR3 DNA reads TGTGCCAGCAGCCCACGTTCTCCCGAGGACGAGCAGTACTTC. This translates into CASSPRSPEDEQYF.

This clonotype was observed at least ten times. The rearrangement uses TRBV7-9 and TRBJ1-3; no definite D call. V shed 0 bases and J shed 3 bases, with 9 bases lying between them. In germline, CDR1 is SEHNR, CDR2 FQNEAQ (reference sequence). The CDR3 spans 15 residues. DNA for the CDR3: TGTGCCAGCAGCTTAGCAGGAGGAGATGGAAACACCATATATTTT. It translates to CASSLAGGDGNTIYF.

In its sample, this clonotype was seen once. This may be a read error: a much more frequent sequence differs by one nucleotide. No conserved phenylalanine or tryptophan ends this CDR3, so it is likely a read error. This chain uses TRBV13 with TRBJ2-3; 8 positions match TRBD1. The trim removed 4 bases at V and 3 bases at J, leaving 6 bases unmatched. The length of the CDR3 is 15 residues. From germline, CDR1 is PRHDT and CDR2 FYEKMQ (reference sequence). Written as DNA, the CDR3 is TGTGCCAGCAGCTCAGGGGGCGGAAGGACAGATACGCAGTATTAT. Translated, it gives CASSSGGGRTDTQYY.

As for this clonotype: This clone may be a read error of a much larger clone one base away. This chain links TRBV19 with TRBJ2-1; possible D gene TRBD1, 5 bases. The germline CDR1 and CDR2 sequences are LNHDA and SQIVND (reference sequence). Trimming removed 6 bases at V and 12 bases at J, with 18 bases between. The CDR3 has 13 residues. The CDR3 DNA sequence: TGTGCCAGTAGCCTGGGGCCCGGCCGTGCGCAGTTCTTC. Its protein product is CASSLGPGRAQFF.

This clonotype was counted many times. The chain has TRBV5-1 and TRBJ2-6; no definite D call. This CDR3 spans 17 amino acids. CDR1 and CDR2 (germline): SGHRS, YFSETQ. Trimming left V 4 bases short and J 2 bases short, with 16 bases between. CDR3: CASSEGPTYPGANVLTF. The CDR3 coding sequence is TGCGCCAGCAGCGAAGGACCTACTTACCCTGGGGCCAACGTCCTGACTTTC.

The chain's CDR3 is CSVEDLREAFSSNQPQHF. The DNA for the CDR3 is TGCAGCGTTGAAGATCTCAGGGAGGCCTTTTCTAGCAATCAGCCCCAGCATTTT. V usage is TRBV29-1 and J usage is TRBJ1-5; possible D gene TRBD1, 5 bases. The V gene's germline CDR1 is SQVTM and CDR2 ANQGSEA. V lost 0 bases and J lost 0, with 18 bases in between. The CDR3 has 18 amino acids.